The present entry profiles one TCR beta chain with its context. The specificity of this receptor is unknown. Base qualities were left out, and no much larger clone turns up one base away. From the germline V gene, CDR1 is SGHRS and CDR2 is YFSETQ. Between the V and J ends, shortened by 0 bases and 10 bases respectively, the junction contains 12 bases. Including cysteine and phenylalanine, the CDR3 has 13 amino acids. The only DNA kept is the CDR3, 39 bases in frame from the first base. Library method: the immunoSEQ multiplex PCR assay. For the multiplex PCR, a mixture combining 60 forward primers for TCR Vbeta segments and 13 reverse primers for TCR Jbeta segments was used. The CDR3 region of rearranged TCR beta genes was amplified from genomic DNA with a multiplex PCR assay. Amplified TCR beta libraries were sequenced as 87-base-pair reads on the Illumina HiSeq System. The paper's processing steps were these. Across the 700 or so repertoires, a later analysis counted roughly 77 million unique TCR beta chains, roughly 11 million of which were shared by at least two donors. To remove PCR and sequencing errors, raw reads were error-corrected and collapsed into unique sequences using a nearest-neighbor algorithm that merged closely related sequences. CDR3 sequences were aligned to IMGT reference sequences to assign V, D and J gene segments. Each retained sequence needed at least a six-nucleotide match to both a V gene segment and a J gene segment. Rearrangements were classified as productive when the CDR3 lacked stop codons and remained in frame with V and J, and all other rearrangements were classified as non-productive. CDR3 was defined by IMGT convention, running from the second conserved V-encoded cysteine to the conserved J-encoded phenylalanine. The earlier analysis of 587 of the donors excluded sequences that lacked an unambiguous match to a single V gene segment. In an earlier analysis of approximately 500 of the donors, a V segment was called functional when productive rearrangements were above 56.7%, and segregating when the standard deviation between donors exceeded 5%. To diagnose cytomegalovirus status from the catalog of TCR beta chain sequences, a statistical classification framework was built. In a later analysis, TCR nucleotide sequences were compared against IMGT/GENE-DB human TR gene sequences so that V and J genes could be assigned. A later analysis assigned CDR3 sequences and most-parsimonious VDJ recombination scenarios with the TCRdist pipeline. In a later analysis, each TCR beta chain was defined by its CDR3 amino acid sequence together with its V-gene family, and reads without a unique V-gene family were excluded. A later analysis removed 600 or so highly shared, low-generation-probability nucleotide sequences to deal with suspected cross-contamination and a sequencing artifact. For each public chain, a later analysis derived a clonal expansion index from normalized ranks of inferred template counts within each repertoire. A later analysis computed generation probabilities with a VDJ recombination model fitted to out-of-frame rearrangements, and checked the results against IGoR. In a later analysis, TCR-TCR, TCR-HLA and TCR-CMV co-occurrence was scored with hypergeometric tests, and a repertoire-size bias correction was applied to TCR pairs. False discovery rates were estimated in a later analysis by permuting HLA or CMV assignments 20 times. In a later analysis, co-occurring TCRs were grouped using DBSCAN, with TCRdist sequence similarity added in when clustering inside HLA-allele-positive subsets. Repertoires with fewer than 30,000 or more than 120,000 public chains, plus five repertoires with anomalous nucleotide sharing, were excluded from co-occurrence clustering. Sourced from immuneACCESS, this table was stored by TCRdb with only in-frame sequences that have V and J called. A share of the clones is absent; for the studies checked, an unresolved V gene accounts for under half, and the remainder has no known explanation. Clonal size and the V and J genes are those of that table, whereas D and trimming came from the DNA. Recorded for this sample are about 150,000 clones; around 79% of them occurred a single time. The ten largest clones represent approximately 3.7% of the sample.

The data derive from a study of cytomegalovirus exposure and HLA in healthy donors (dated by TCRdb to 2017 to 2019). Turning to the overall study: According to an earlier analysis of 587 of the donors, some 180 million T cells yielded 90 million to 130 million unique TCR beta sequences and around 300 Gb of sequence data. An early release that covered about 640 HLA-typed donors contained about 300 gigabases of sequencing data and tens of millions of unique TCR sequences. Of the roughly 390 genotyped donors, 65% to 90% fell in the genetic ancestry cluster associated with self-reported Caucasian donors. The study aimed to test whether signatures of past pathogen exposure could be identified by cataloging public T cell receptors. The study profiled the T cell repertoires of more than 500 subjects by immunosequencing and related them to cytomegalovirus serostatus. A separate validation cohort of roughly 130 different subjects was used in addition to the approximately 610-subject first cohort. High-throughput TCR immunosequencing, statistical association of individual TCRs with disease status, and machine learning were combined to predict cytomegalovirus infection status. To study patterns of TCR occurrence, a later analysis re-analyzed previously published TCR beta repertoires from around 660 donors and added high-resolution HLA genotyping. In the later analysis, no new phenotypic data were used to find candidate immune exposures; instead, reliance was placed on TCR beta sequences and their occurrence across donors. To decide whether each TCR beta V gene segment behaved as functional or pseudogenic, an earlier analysis of 587 of the donors relied on high-throughput TCR beta sequencing. Donor age, sex, ethnicity and CMV serostatus were compiled together with the repertoire data. A later genetic analysis took genome-wide SNP genotypes for 398 of the 666 donors and used that subset as a discovery cohort. All discovery cohort repertoires had been generated using a single sequencing platform. Both class I and class II loci were covered by HLA typing, at four-digit resolution. The number of donors typed differed by locus, with about 629-630 for A, B, C, DRB1 and DQB1, 522 for DQA1, approximately 570 for DPA1, and 450 to 480 for DPB1. Because of strong linkage in the cohort, 5 or 6 DR-DQ haplotypes were treated as single units for association and clustering. Across about 370 genotyped donors of the cohort, an average of about 200,000 unique TCR beta nucleotide sequences per donor were sequenced, and about a sixth of those sequences were non-productive. What the research found in general, with its limitations: The authors suggested that the approach could potentially be generalized to other disease states and immunological phenotypes. Most TCR sequences were seen in very few donors, while some public TCRs were found in many individuals. Some IMGT-functional V segments, including TRBV6-2 and TRBV6-3, could not be distinguished by the 87-base-pair reads and were therefore excluded. Because HLA typing was unavailable for some donors at each locus, only the typed subset was used in association tests. A later genetic analysis reported fewer N-insertions in productive TCRs among donors in an Asian-associated ancestry cluster than the roughly 690-donor mean. A further reported finding was that TCR beta sequences accurately predicted the HLA-A and HLA-B alleles for most subjects in the first cohort. When HLA alleles, especially DR and DQ, strongly co-occurred, attributing TCR associations to individual alleles was difficult. In a later analysis, 16,951 TCR beta sequences were associated with specific HLA alleles at a false discovery rate of 0.05. Correlated functional status among segregating V segments might be attributable to linkage disequilibrium, but an unknown experimental factor could not be ruled out. Roughly uniform sequencing depth across donors was assumed in presence/absence analyses, although this assumption may not hold. In a later analysis, HLA-associated TCR beta chains showed more clonal expansion and lower generation probabilities than non-associated chains that were equally common. In vitro tests confirmed that a few of the cytomegalovirus-associated TCR beta chains recognize cytomegalovirus antigens. V-gene and J-gene trimming of TCR beta chains was associated with a missense DCLRE1C variant in a later genetic analysis, and the association was replicated in an independent cohort. Because counts were too low, roughly 16 rarely observed V segments, including chromosome 9 orphons, were excluded from the earlier analysis of about 500 of the donors. Cytomegalovirus status was reported to be diagnosed by the classifier with high specificity and sensitivity in both the original and validation cohorts. The study gave a list of 150 to 200 TCR beta chains associated with cytomegalovirus. A group of highly shared sequence variants was considered likely to be a technical artifact of the sequencing pipeline. Broadly in line with IMGT annotations, most TCR beta V segments showed up in productive rearrangements about 87% or about 30% of the time in an earlier analysis of several hundred of the donors. In a later analysis, several top co-occurrence clusters were reported to appear linked to parvovirus B19, influenza, CMV and Epstein-Barr virus. In a later analysis, most CMV-associated TCR beta chains were found to appear HLA-restricted, with HLA associations seemingly driven largely by CMV exposure. For the cohort, immune exposure information was limited to CMV serostatus. This cohort had only TCR beta chains sequenced, and the lack of alpha or paired-chain data limited which features could be detected. In a later analysis, TCR association rates were found to vary across HLA loci, with the most associated TCRs seen for DRB1 alleles and the fewest for HLA-C alleles.

The cohort comprised some 730 healthy bone marrow donors. All cohort members were sampled while nominally healthy, although unrecorded immune exposures were likely present. CMV serostatus was recorded as positive for around 300 and negative for about 55% of the 666 cohort members, whereas no CMV serostatus was recorded for the donor in question. Every donor gave a peripheral blood sample, and the peripheral blood mononuclear cells from that sample were used for TCR beta sequencing. The Qiagen DNeasy Blood Extraction Kit was used to extract genomic DNA from the blood cell samples. Sequenced sample: PBMCs. In this chain, TRBV5-1 is recombined with TRBJ2-3, with no D gene named confidently. This TCR was recovered from a human donor in good health. This receptor has the CDR3 CASSLGHSQAQYF. The DNA sequence is given as TGCGCCAGCAGCTTGGGGCATAGTCAGGCGCAGTATTTT.